This TCR beta chain was observed in a study of CD8+CD57+ T cells in acquired aplastic anemia. Investigators profiled TCR beta VDJ and CDR3 from genomic DNA template. TCRdb processed the reads anew with MiXCR; each CDR3 protein has one entry. The sample includes about 150,000 distinct CDR3 sequences, about 48% of them seen just once. This clonotype was seen ten or more times. Patients sequenced had flow cytometry evidence of CD8+CD57+ cell expansion. Prior therapy had not been administered to any patient at the time of blood sampling. Specimen: sorted CD4+, CD8+, or CD8+CD57+ T cells (not recorded which) from PBMCs. The receptor comes from a human donor with aplastic anemia.

The CDR3 coding sequence is TGTGCCAGCACCGGCCAAGGACAGTTTCTTGTGGGCTACACCTTC. Translated: CASTGQGQFLVGYTF. The rearrangement links TRBV7-9 to TRBJ1-2, with D tentatively TRBD1 (6 bases). This CDR3 region has 15 residues. The germline V and J ends were trimmed by 7 bases and 8 bases, with 23 bases remaining between them. Looked up from germline, CDR1 is SEHNR and CDR2 is FQNEAQ (reference sequence).